Shown below are 5 T cell receptor beta chains from a single sample sequenced in a study of T cell repertoires in cytomegalovirus infection (dated by TCRdb to between 2017 and 2020). TCRdb shows the sequencer as Illumina HiSeq 1500. TCRdb reprocessed the public reads (quality trimming at Q25 with fastp, clone calling with MiXCR) and kept in-frame beta chains. Rows are unified per CDR3 protein, each entry keeping the most common DNA and genes. For this sample the table gives more than 350,000 distinct CDR3 sequences, of which approximately 31% were detected only once. The ten biggest clones cover 12% to 15% of the sample. The sample was PBMCs. These receptors were collected from a human donor in good health (CMV status not recorded). Some clones in this sample may be carry-over from other donors' samples.

This clonotype was counted many times. The chain carries TRBV7-2 and TRBJ1-3, with D possibly TRBD1 on 5 matching bases. The V gene lost 4 bases and the J gene lost 4 bases, with 17 bases spanning the gap. The CDR3 runs 16 residues. CDR1 SGHTA and CDR2 FQGNSA come from the germline V gene. The CDR3 DNA follows: TGTGCCAGCAGCTCCCAGGGACGCACTCGAGGAAACACCATATATTTT. Translating gives CASSSQGRTRGNTIYF.

This clonotype showed up just a few times. The rearrangement uses TRBV24-1 and TRBJ2-5, with TRBD1 identical over 9 bases. The CDR3 extends over 14 amino acids. The germline gives CDR1 KGHDR, CDR2 SFDVKD. Trimming cost V 3 bases and J 5 bases; bases outside gene matches: 3. The CDR3 DNA is TGTGCCACCAGTGATCACGGACAGGGGGAGACCCAGTACTTC. Its protein product is CATSDHGQGETQYF.

The chain links TRBV12-3 or TRBV12-4 to TRBJ2-6, with 7 positions matching TRBD2. J gave up 2 bases and V 10 bases, and 2 bases lay outside the gene matches. The CDR3 sequence is 13 residues long. CDR3 loop: CANGGTGANVLTF. The CDR3 DNA reads as TGTGCCAACGGGGGGACTGGGGCCAACGTCCTGACTTTC.

This chain links TRBV18 with TRBJ2-5; D ambiguous. The CDR3 contains 13 residues. Trimming pared 2 bases from V and 5 bases from J, leaving 9 bases between. CDR1 is KGHSH, CDR2 LQKENI, per germline. The CDR3 region is CASSPKPGETQYF. CDR3 DNA sequence: TGTGCCAGCTCACCAAAACCCGGGGAGACCCAGTACTTC.

This clonotype was picked up many times. The chain joins TRBV10-3 to TRBJ1-2, with 8 bases lining up with TRBD1. Germline V gene sequence: CDR1 ENHRY, CDR2 SYGVKD. The CDR3 is 16 residues long. Losses at the gene ends were 1 base for V and 7 bases for J; bases not matched to a gene: 11. The CDR3 loop reads CAISEFPDREGGGYTF. The CDR3 DNA sequence: TGTGCCATCAGTGAGTTCCCGGACAGGGAAGGAGGTGGCTACACCTTC.